The clone carrying this T cell receptor beta chain has only one observation. The data originate from a study of cytomegalovirus exposure and HLA in healthy donors. The length of the CDR3 is 17 residues. Germline V lookup: CDR1 MNHEY, CDR2 SMNVEV (reference sequence). The V and J ends lost 4 bases and 1 base, in that order; junction bases with no gene match: 12. Amplification used 60 Vbeta primers and 13 Jbeta primers. This table comes from immunoSEQ multiplex PCR, and its TCRdb copy is limited to in-frame clones, with some not included. This sample has over 150,000 clones, with roughly 80% found just once.

Sequencing input: PBMCs. This receptor was taken from a man aged 25-45 years in good health and CMV-seropositive. The chain couples TRBV27 to TRBJ2-5; 7 bases are shared with TRBD1. CDR3 protein: CASSSFTRTGAQETQYF. The CDR3 DNA sequence: TGTGCCAGCAGTTCTTTCACCCGGACAGGCGCCCAAGAGACCCAGTACTTC.